The 32 T cell receptor beta chains presented below share a single source sample, sequenced in a study of CD8+CD57+ T cells in acquired aplastic anemia (dated by TCRdb to the late 2010s). Data came from an Illumina HiSeq 2000. Genomic DNA served as template for TCR beta VDJ combination and CDR3 sequence profiling. TCRdb trimmed public reads at Q25 via fastp, called clones via MiXCR and kept in-frame beta chains. Each record represents a unique CDR3 protein, reported with the most common genes and DNA among its rows. In all, the sample holds under 250,000 distinct CDR3 sequences, and roughly 60% of those were seen once. 58% of the sample is held by the ten biggest clonotypes. Expansion of CD8+CD57+ cells had been shown by flow cytometry in the patients chosen for sequencing. Sequencing input: sorted CD4+, CD8+, or CD8+CD57+ T cells (not recorded which) from PBMCs. The receptor set was obtained from a human donor with aplastic anemia.

V is TRBV20-1 and J is TRBJ1-6, with D perhaps matching TRBD1 (5 bases). V was pared by 3 bases and J by 3 bases, with 15 bases between. This CDR3 region has 16 residues. Germline CDR1 and CDR2: DFQATT and SNEGSKA (reference sequence). DNA for the CDR3: TGCAGTGCTAGGCCGGAGGGGATCGGCTATAATTCACCCCTCCACTTT. This codes for CSARPEGIGYNSPLHF.

This clonotype has only a few counts. The CDR3 DNA follows: TGCAGTGCTAGAGATCGGCCTACCTCTGGCGAGTCCTACAATGAGCAGTTCTTC. As protein: CSARDRPTSGESYNEQFF. V is TRBV20-1 and J is TRBJ2-1; D is unclear. Between the trimmed V and J ends, which lost 0 bases and 1 base, there was a span of 19 bases. Germline assignment: CDR1 DFQATT and CDR2 SNEGSKA (reference sequence). This CDR3 spans 18 amino acids.

The chain is built from TRBV19 and TRBJ1-3, with D maybe TRBD1 (6 bases). CDR1 LNHDA and CDR2 SQIVND come from the germline V gene (reference sequence). Trimming pared 2 bases from V and 3 bases from J, leaving 11 bases between. The CDR3 covers 15 residues. The CDR3 bases are TGTGCCAGTAGTATATTAGCAGGGGATGGAAACACCATATATTTT. This gives the protein CASSILAGDGNTIYF.

Regarding this clonotype: Mismatch with germline at one junction end may stem from a read error. The J gene is TRBJ2-2, the V gene TRBV4-2; 7 nucleotides line up with TRBD1. The V gene's germline CDR1 is LGHNA and CDR2 YNFKEQ. The CDR3 totals 17 residues. CDR3 loop: CASSQDLVGGSTGELSF. In nucleotides, the CDR3 is TGTGCCAGCAGCCAAGATCTCGTAGGGGGCTCCACCGGGGAGCTGTCTTTT.

This clonotype appeared once. The V and J genes are TRBV20-1 and TRBJ2-5, with a weak D call TRBD1 (6 bases). Matching the DNA end better, TRBJ2-7 makes the J call doubtful. Per germline, CDR1 DFQATT and CDR2 SNEGSKA (reference sequence). The CDR3 has 15 amino acids. The CDR3, as DNA: TGCAGTGCCGGGACACCCAGAGTAGGCTCCTACGAGCAGTACTTC. Translating it yields CSAGTPRVGSYEQYF.

This clonotype was counted only a few times. The V gene is TRBV25-1, the J gene TRBJ1-1; D is uncertain. In germline, CDR1 is MGHDK, CDR2 SYGVNS. This CDR3 is 13 amino acids long. V was cut by 1 base and J by 3 bases, with 6 bases left in between. The CDR3 DNA reads as TGTGCCAGCAGTGAATTGGTAGACACTGAAGCTTTCTTT. Translated: CASSELVDTEAFF.

This clonotype was detected only once. The CDR3 is CASSGVAGASTGELFF. The CDR3 DNA follows: TGTGCCAGCAGTGGAGTGGCGGGGGCGTCCACCGGGGAGCTGTTTTTT. The V call is TRBV6-4, the J call TRBJ2-2; possibly TRBD2 for D (7 bases). Germline CDR1 MRHNA, CDR2 SNTAGT. The V end lost 4 bases, the J end lost 4 bases, and 16 bases lay between the germline ends. The CDR3 is 16 residues long.

The chain is built from TRBV7-8 and TRBJ2-3; 10 bases agree with TRBD2. The CDR3 has 15 amino acids. J was trimmed by 2 bases and V by 11 bases; bases with no gene match: 10. Germline values: CDR1 SGHVS, CDR2 FQNEAQ. The CDR3 bases are TGTGCCCACGGGCAGCGGGAGGGCCACACAGATACGCAGTATTTT. This sequence encodes CAHGQREGHTDTQYF.

The CDR3 loop reads CATSDPLGLFTEQFF. The CDR3 DNA sequence: TGTGCCACCAGTGACCCCCTCGGACTATTCACTGAGCAGTTCTTC. V usage is TRBV24-1 and J usage is TRBJ2-1; D possibly corresponds to TRBD2 (6 bases). Trimming pared 4 bases from V and 9 bases from J, leaving 18 bases between. Germline values: CDR1 KGHDR, CDR2 SFDVKD. This CDR3 comprises 15 residues.

The chain couples TRBV9 to TRBJ2-3; 10 nucleotides line up with TRBD1. The CDR3 has 14 residues. Germline assignment: CDR1 SGDLS and CDR2 YYNGEE. J gave up 4 bases and V 6 bases, and 5 bases lay outside the gene matches. The CDR3 region has the DNA TGTGCCAGCACCATCGGACAGGGGGCAGATACGCAGTATTTT. Its translation: CASTIGQGADTQYF.

This clonotype was detected ten times or more. This sequence joins TRBV20-1 and TRBJ2-7, with 8 nucleotides matching TRBD2. The CDR3 has 14 amino acids. CDR1 is DFQATT and CDR2 is SNEGSKA in the germline V gene (reference sequence). V was clipped by 4 bases and J by 3 bases; unmatched bases: 8. The DNA for the CDR3 is TGCAGTGCTAAGGGACTAGTTGGGGGCTACGAGCAGTACTTC. It codes for CSAKGLVGGYEQYF.

The J gene is TRBJ2-1, the V gene TRBV27, with TRBD1 identical over 8 bases. In germline, CDR1 is MNHEY, CDR2 SMNVEV (reference sequence). V lost 8 bases and J lost 5; bases outside the gene matches: 5. The CDR3 length is 13 residues. The DNA for the CDR3 is TGTGCCAGCCTGGGGACAGGTAACAATGAGCAGTTCTTC. Amino acids: CASLGTGNNEQFF.

This clonotype has only one observation. This chain connects TRBV6-5 to TRBJ2-1, with D uncertain. Trimming removed 2 bases from V and 6 bases from J, with 17 bases in between. Germline assignment: CDR1 MNHEY and CDR2 SVGAGI. The CDR3 has 16 amino acids. Here the CDR3 reads CASSYGRAGPRNEQFF. In DNA form, the CDR3 reads TGTGCCAGCAGTTACGGACGGGCAGGTCCTCGCAATGAGCAGTTCTTC.

The chain joins TRBV7-9 to TRBJ1-2, with TRBD1 as a possible D gene (6 bases). Trimming removed 2 bases from V and 13 bases from J, with 20 bases in between. Germline V lookup: CDR1 SEHNR, CDR2 FQNEAQ (reference sequence). There are 14 residues in the CDR3. Here the CDR3 reads CASSLTNRDLAATF. The DNA for the CDR3 is TGTGCCAGCAGCTTAACGAACAGGGACTTGGCGGCCACCTTC.

The chain recombines TRBV27 with TRBJ1-5; possible D gene TRBD1, 6 bases. Looked up from germline, CDR1 is MNHEY and CDR2 is SMNVEV (reference sequence). V was shortened by 11 bases and J by 3 bases, with 17 bases between the two germline ends. The CDR3 contains 14 residues. CDR3 DNA sequence: TGTGCCGGCGCGGCCAGGGGAACCAATCAGCCCCAGCATTTT. It is translated as CAGAARGTNQPQHF.

J is TRBJ2-5 and V is TRBV5-1; possibly TRBD1 for D (5 bases). Germline V gene lookup returns CDR1 SGHRS and CDR2 YFSETQ. V dropped 7 bases and J dropped 1 base, with 11 bases sitting between them. The CDR3 sequence is 13 residues long. The CDR3 DNA reads TGCGCCAGCGCAGGGATTGGCCAAGAGACCCAGTACTTC. Encoded protein: CASAGIGQETQYF.

The chain carries TRBV7-3 and TRBJ2-1, with no clear D. The CDR3 is 15 amino acids. Germline loops: CDR1 SGHTA, CDR2 FQGTGA. V dropped 4 bases and J dropped 9 bases, with 19 bases sitting between them. DNA for the CDR3: TGTGCCAGCAGCTCGACCCCAGGTAGCCTTTTTGAGCAGTTCTTC. This translates into CASSSTPGSLFEQFF.

The chain combines TRBV7-9 with TRBJ2-3; D perhaps matches TRBD2 (5 bases). The CDR3 extends over 14 amino acids. The germline V and J ends were trimmed by 4 bases and 2 bases, with 10 bases remaining between them. Germline lookup yields CDR1 SEHNR and CDR2 FQNEAQ (reference sequence). The CDR3 sequence: CASSSSGNTDTQYF. The CDR3, as DNA: TGTGCCAGCAGCTCCTCCGGGAACACAGATACGCAGTATTTT.

This clonotype came up many times. A much more abundant neighbour one base away suggests this may be a read error. CDR3 sequence: CAARRTDSTYEQYF. CDR3 bases: TGTGCCGCCAGGAGAACGGACAGTACCTACGAGCAGTACTTC. This chain connects TRBV24-1 to TRBJ2-7, with TRBD1 as a possible D gene (6 bases). The V gene's germline CDR1 is KGHDR and CDR2 SFDVKD. This CDR3 is 14 amino acids long.

The chain recombines TRBV10-3 with TRBJ2-2; TRBD2 aligns across 14 bases. Losses at the gene ends were 2 bases for V and 1 base for J; bases not matched to a gene: 6. Germline values: CDR1 ENHRY, CDR2 SYGVKD. There are 19 residues in the CDR3. In DNA, the CDR3 is TGTGCCATCAGTGAGCCAGGGGGGACTAGCGGGGGGAACACCGGGGAGCTGTTTTTT. This translates into CAISEPGGTSGGNTGELFF.

CDR3 DNA: TGTGCCAGCAGTCAAAGCGGGAGCTCCTACAATGAGCAGTTCTTC. It yields the protein CASSQSGSSYNEQFF. This sequence joins TRBV12-3 or TRBV12-4 and TRBJ2-1; 8 nucleotides agree with TRBD2. This CDR3 has 15 amino acids. Germline trimming cut 5 bases from V and 0 bases from J; bases unmatched to any gene: 3.

In its sample, this clonotype was seen a few times. This sequence joins TRBV4-1 and TRBJ2-3; D gene ambiguous. Germline lookup yields CDR1 MGHRA and CDR2 YSYEKL. This CDR3 has 13 amino acids. Trimming took off 0 bases at V and 8 bases at J, with 9 bases between the two ends. The CDR3: CASSQDSKGTQYF. In DNA form, the CDR3 reads TGCGCCAGCAGCCAAGACAGTAAAGGTACGCAGTATTTT.

The genes are TRBV20-1 and TRBJ2-3; 11 bases line up with TRBD2. CDR1 DFQATT and CDR2 SNEGSKA come from the germline V gene (reference sequence). There are 15 residues in the CDR3. The trim removed 5 bases at V and 2 bases at J, leaving 6 bases unmatched. The CDR3 protein is CSAEGLAASTDTQYF. Here the CDR3 DNA reads TGCAGTGCTGAGGGACTAGCGGCATCCACAGATACGCAGTATTTT.

This chain connects TRBV2 to TRBJ1-4; D remains ambiguous. With 2 bases removed from V and 7 bases from J, the gap between germline ends came to 14 bases. The CDR3 runs 15 residues. Looked up from germline, CDR1 is SNHLY and CDR2 is FYNNEI. This CDR3 is CASSENRGLGEKLFF. For the CDR3, the DNA is TGTGCCAGCAGTGAAAACCGGGGTTTGGGTGAAAAACTGTTTTTT.

The chain combines TRBV10-3 with TRBJ1-1; a weak D match, TRBD1 (6 bases). CDR1 ENHRY and CDR2 SYGVKD come from the germline V gene. V was trimmed by 0 bases and J by 1 base, leaving 15 bases between them. This CDR3 spans 17 amino acids. The CDR3 DNA reads as TGTGCCATCAGTGAGTCCTTCAACAGGGCACGGAACACTGAAGCTTTCTTT. This gives the protein CAISESFNRARNTEAFF.

V gene TRBV20-1 combines with J gene TRBJ2-5, with 7 bases that match TRBD2. CDR3 size: 13 residues. V shed 4 bases and J 4 bases; nucleotides not matched to a gene: 6. The germline gives CDR1 DFQATT, CDR2 SNEGSKA (reference sequence). In DNA, the CDR3 is TGCAGTGCTAAGCCCCCGGGGGGAGAGACCCAGTACTTC. Residues: CSAKPPGGETQYF.

Only a few counts were recorded for this clonotype. The chain recombines TRBV6-4 with TRBJ2-7; D tentatively reads TRBD1 or TRBD2 (7 bases each). This CDR3 is built from 13 residues. Trimming took off 4 bases at V and 4 bases at J, with 11 bases between the two ends. CDR1 is MRHNA and CDR2 is SNTAGT in the germline V gene. The CDR3 region has the DNA TGTGCCAGCAGTGCAGGGGGGGGGTACGAGCAGTACTTC. Encoded protein: CASSAGGGYEQYF.

In this sample, this clonotype turned up a few times. The chain has TRBV19 and TRBJ2-5; D is perhaps TRBD2 (7 bases). This CDR3 contains 12 residues. The V end was cut by 8 bases, the J end by 5 bases, with 12 bases between. The germline V gene encodes CDR1 LNHDA and CDR2 SQIVND (reference sequence). As DNA, the CDR3 is TGTGCCAGTTCCGAGGGGGGGGAGACCCAGTACTTC. Protein sequence: CASSEGGETQYF.

In this sample, this clonotype turned up many times. The genes are TRBV6-6 and TRBJ1-1, with D possibly being TRBD1 (6 bases). The V gene's germline CDR1 is MNHNY and CDR2 SVGAGI (reference sequence). CDR3 length: 13 amino acids. V was clipped by 7 bases and J by 6 bases, with 15 bases between them. For the CDR3, the DNA is TGTGCCAGCAACGAGCCTAGGACAGCTGAAGCTTTCTTT. Protein: CASNEPRTAEAFF.

This clonotype has ten or more counts. This chain uses TRBV19 with TRBJ2-7, with D possibly TRBD1 on 6 matching bases. V lost 1 base to trimming and J lost 5 bases, with 24 bases between them. The CDR3 sequence is 18 residues long. The germline V gene encodes CDR1 LNHDA and CDR2 SQIVND (reference sequence). CDR3 sequence (DNA): TGTGCCAGTAGTATAGGCAGGGGAAACCACTACCGGTCACACGAGCAGTACTTC. This codes for CASSIGRGNHYRSHEQYF.

The chain employs TRBV29-1 and TRBJ1-3; unclear D gene. Per the germline V gene, CDR1 is SQVTM and CDR2 is ANQGSEA. CDR3 length: 12 amino acids. V was cut by 6 bases and J by 0 bases, with 6 bases left in between. The CDR3 sequence: CSVRVSGNTIYF. DNA of the CDR3: TGCAGCGTGAGGGTCTCTGGAAACACCATATATTTT.

In the case of this clonotype: A junction end diverges from the germline sequence, so it may reflect a read error. The J gene is TRBJ2-2, the V gene TRBV15; 10 bases are a match to TRBD1. CDR1 is LNHNV and CDR2 is YYDKDF in the germline V gene (reference sequence). CDR3 length equals 16 residues. The CDR3 spells CATSTPRGQGSGELSF. Here the CDR3 DNA reads TGTGCCACCAGCACCCCGCGGGGACAGGGGTCCGGGGAGCTGTCTTTT. Full variable domain (remainder filled in from reference TRBV15 and TRBJ2-2): DAMVIQNPRYQVTQFGKPVTLSCSQTLNHNVMYWYQQKSSQAPKLLFHYYDKDFNNEADTPDNFQSRRPNTSFCFLDIRSPGLGDTAMYLCATSTPRGQGSGELSFGEGSRLTVL.